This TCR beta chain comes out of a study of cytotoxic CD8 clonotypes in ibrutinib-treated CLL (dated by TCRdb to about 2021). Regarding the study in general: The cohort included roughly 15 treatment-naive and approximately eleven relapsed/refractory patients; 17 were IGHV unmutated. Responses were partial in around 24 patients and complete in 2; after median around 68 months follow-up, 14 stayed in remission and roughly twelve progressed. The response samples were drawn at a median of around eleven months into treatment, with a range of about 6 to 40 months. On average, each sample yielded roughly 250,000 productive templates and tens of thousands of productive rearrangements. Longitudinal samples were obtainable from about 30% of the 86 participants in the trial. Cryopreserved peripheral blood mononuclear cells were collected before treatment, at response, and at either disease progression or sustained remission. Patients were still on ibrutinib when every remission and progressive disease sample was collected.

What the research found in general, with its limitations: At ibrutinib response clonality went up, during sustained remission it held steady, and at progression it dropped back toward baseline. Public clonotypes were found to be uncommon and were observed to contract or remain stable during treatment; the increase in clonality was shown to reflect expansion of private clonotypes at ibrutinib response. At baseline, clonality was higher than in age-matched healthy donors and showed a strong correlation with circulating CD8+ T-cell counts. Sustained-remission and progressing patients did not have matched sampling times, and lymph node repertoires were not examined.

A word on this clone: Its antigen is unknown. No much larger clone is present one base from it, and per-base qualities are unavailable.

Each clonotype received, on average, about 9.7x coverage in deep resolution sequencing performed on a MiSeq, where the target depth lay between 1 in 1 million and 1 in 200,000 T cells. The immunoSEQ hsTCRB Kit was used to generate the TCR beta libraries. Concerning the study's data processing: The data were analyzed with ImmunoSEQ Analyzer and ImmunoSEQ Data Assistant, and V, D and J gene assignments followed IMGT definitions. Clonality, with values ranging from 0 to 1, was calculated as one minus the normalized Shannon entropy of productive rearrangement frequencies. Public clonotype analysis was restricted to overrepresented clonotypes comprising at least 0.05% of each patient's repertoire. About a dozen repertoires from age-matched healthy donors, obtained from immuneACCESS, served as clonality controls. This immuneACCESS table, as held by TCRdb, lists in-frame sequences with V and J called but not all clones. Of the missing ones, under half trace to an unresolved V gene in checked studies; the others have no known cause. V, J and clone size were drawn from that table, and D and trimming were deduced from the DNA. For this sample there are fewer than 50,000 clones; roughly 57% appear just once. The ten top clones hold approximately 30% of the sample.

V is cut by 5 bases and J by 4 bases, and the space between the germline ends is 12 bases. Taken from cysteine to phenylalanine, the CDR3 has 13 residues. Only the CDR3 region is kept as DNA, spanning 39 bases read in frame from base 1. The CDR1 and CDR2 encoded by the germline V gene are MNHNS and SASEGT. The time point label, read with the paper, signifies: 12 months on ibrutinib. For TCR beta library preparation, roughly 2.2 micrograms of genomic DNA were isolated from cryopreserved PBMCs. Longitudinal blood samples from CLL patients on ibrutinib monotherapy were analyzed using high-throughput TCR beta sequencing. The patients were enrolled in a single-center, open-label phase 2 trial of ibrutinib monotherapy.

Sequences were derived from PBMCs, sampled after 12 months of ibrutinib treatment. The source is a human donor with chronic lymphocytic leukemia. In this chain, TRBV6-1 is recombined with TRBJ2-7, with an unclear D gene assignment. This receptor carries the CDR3 CASSFSAGYEQYF. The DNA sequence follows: TGTGCCAGCAGTTTCTCAGCAGGATACGAGCAGTACTTC.